One TCR beta chain is described in this entry. Germline CDR1 and CDR2: SGHVS and FQNEAQ. There are 14 residues in the CDR3. V gave up 5 bases and J gave up 3 bases, with 14 bases separating them. These data are taken from a study of cytomegalovirus exposure and HLA in healthy donors. Clones were read by immunoSEQ multiplex PCR, and TCRdb kept only the in-frame ones, dropping some. The sample carries around 200,000 clones, about 91% recorded once. The specimen sequenced was PBMCs. The clonotype comes from a woman aged 18-30 years in good health and CMV-seronegative. The J gene is TRBJ2-7, the V gene TRBV7-8; no clear D gene. The CDR3 loop is CASSRAATRYEQYF. CDR3 sequence (DNA): TGTGCCAGCAGCAGAGCCGCGACTCGCTACGAGCAGTACTTC.